The text below deals with one T cell receptor beta chain. Antigen: not known. CDR3 length equals 10 residues. V was shortened by 5 bases and J by 6 bases, with 5 bases between the two germline ends. Germline assignment: CDR1 MGHDK and CDR2 SYGVNS. This sample was included in a study of cytomegalovirus exposure and HLA in healthy donors. Study-wide points: An analysis done earlier found most TCR beta V segments productive about 90% or about 30% of the time. The authors confirmed in vitro that a few CMV-associated chains were specific for CMV antigens.

PCR employed 60 Vbeta and 13 Jbeta primers. The method was immunoSEQ multiplex PCR; TCRdb's version includes in-frame clones alone and lacks a portion of them. This table has around 150,000 clones, approximately 80% appearing once. The V call is TRBV25-1, the J call TRBJ2-7; D not certain. Material: PBMCs. This TCR derives from a man younger than 35 in good health and CMV-seronegative. The chain's CDR3 is CASSYREQYF. The CDR3 coding sequence is TGTGCCAGCAGTTATCGCGAGCAGTACTTC.